Detailed here is one T cell receptor beta chain. The record originates from a study of T cells in Graves' hyperthyroidism and ophthalmopathy. Trimming took 4 bases from V and 0 from J, leaving 16 bases between them. The germline CDR1 and CDR2 sequences are SGHRS and YFSETQ. The CDR3 covers 16 residues. RNA transcripts provided the source from which TCR beta CDR3 regions were amplified. HTBI primers drove first-round RT-PCR of the TCR CDR3. TCRdb reprocessed the multiplex PCR reads with MiXCR, giving one entry per CDR3 protein. This sample yields about 460,000 distinct CDR3 sequences, of which less than 25% are seen a single time; about half belongs to the top ten.

The sequencing input was blood. The rearrangement links TRBV5-1 to TRBJ1-1; tentative D call: TRBD1 (5 bases). This receptor was identified in an older woman with Graves' ophthalmopathy. In DNA, the CDR3 is TGCGCCAGCAGCACGACAGAGATTAAATTGAACACTGAAGCTTTCTTT. This encodes CASSTTEIKLNTEAFF.